The entry below describes one T cell receptor (beta chain). The antigen is not known. The use of a sample-barcoded 5' primer and a J-beta primer mix characterized a second PCR of roughly 6 to 12 cycles. TCRdb analysed the 5' RACE reads with MiXCR anew, one entry per CDR3 protein. The repertoire holds some 640,000 distinct CDR3 sequences, around 48% seen once, with under 35% in the top ten. This sample is drawn from a study of blood T cells in healthy people across ages. Findings of the study overall: Expanded clonotype changes were possibly confounded by unknown donor CMV status. There were more naive CD4+ cells and higher diversity in long-lived donors than in aged donors. A roughly linear age-dependent decrease characterized TCR beta diversity per million T cells.

Peripheral blood from each donor was collected in a volume of about 10 milliliters. The sample comprised blood. The source is an older woman in good health.

The CDR3 DNA is TGCGCCAGCAGCTTTCGGGTAGGGTCGGGCACTGAAGCTTTCTTT. This gives the protein CASSFRVGSGTEAFF. This chain joins TRBV5-1 and TRBJ1-1; the D is unclear. Per the germline V gene, CDR1 is SGHRS and CDR2 is YFSETQ. Trimming cost V 2 bases and J 4 bases, with 15 bases left between them. The CDR3 loop spans 15 amino acids.